The 22 T cell receptor beta chains below come from one sample, sequenced in a study of T cells after yellow fever vaccination (dated by TCRdb to about 2019). The sample's treatment or condition label is to be understood as: live attenuated yellow fever vaccine strain. The library was obtained by 5' RACE. The run used an Illumina NovaSeq 6000. TCRdb handled the public reads itself, with Q25 trimming in fastp and clone calling in MiXCR, and kept productive beta chains. CDR3 protein duplicates are merged, each entry listing the most common genes and DNA. This sample lists some 340,000 distinct CDR3 sequences; roughly 4.3% were detected once. Of the sample, about 26% falls within the top ten clones. The source was PBMCs, collected 5 days after the yellow fever booster vaccination. The receptor set was obtained from a man in his late teens or twenties who received the YFV17D yellow fever vaccine.

This clonotype has a count of ten or more. The chain recombines TRBV12-3 or TRBV12-4 with TRBJ1-1; D gene uncertain. This CDR3 contains 15 residues. Trimming took off 1 base at V and 4 bases at J, with 13 bases between the two ends. CDR3 in DNA: TGTGCCAGCAGTTTAGGTTATATAGGAGGCACTGAAGCTTTCTTT. This gives the protein CASSLGYIGGTEAFF.

This clonotype was recorded a few times. V usage is TRBV6-2 or TRBV6-3 and J usage is TRBJ2-2; D may correspond to TRBD1 or TRBD2 (5 bases each). The CDR3 has 15 amino acids. Trimming took off 6 bases at V and 1 base at J, with 12 bases between the two ends. Germline-derived CDR1 and CDR2 are MNHEY and SVGEGT. The CDR3 protein is CASSVGTVNTGELFF. CDR3 sequence (DNA): TGTGCCAGCAGCGTCGGGACCGTGAACACCGGGGAGCTGTTTTTT.

The genes are TRBV6-7 and TRBJ1-1, with D perhaps matching TRBD1 (5 bases). TRBV6-7 is given ORF status, its function remaining uncertain. There are 13 residues in the CDR3. Trimming left V 8 bases short and J 1 base short, with 11 bases between. This CDR3 reads CASYMGRNTEAFF. For the CDR3, the DNA is TGTGCCAGCTATATGGGGCGGAACACTGAAGCTTTCTTT.

The V and J genes are TRBV4-3 and TRBJ2-2, with TRBD2 matching over 11 bases. Germline loops: CDR1 LGHNA, CDR2 YSLEER. With V trimmed by 4 bases and J by 6 bases, 4 bases remained unmatched. This CDR3 is built from 15 residues. The CDR3 sequence: CASSPISGGAGELFF. The CDR3 region has the DNA TGCGCCAGCAGCCCGATTAGCGGGGGGGCCGGGGAGCTGTTTTTT.

This clonotype was counted only a few times. The chain recombines TRBV29-1 with TRBJ2-1; D gene unclear. V dropped 6 bases and J dropped 6 bases, with 15 bases sitting between them. The CDR3 spans 13 residues. Germline values: CDR1 SQVTM, CDR2 ANQGSEA. The CDR3 nucleotides are TGCAGCGTCGGACGGCCCACGGGCAATGAGCAGTTCTTC. As protein: CSVGRPTGNEQFF.

Ten or more counts support this clonotype. The chain employs TRBV7-9 and TRBJ2-5, with TRBD1 matching 8 bases. This CDR3 region has 15 residues. Per the germline V gene, CDR1 is SEHNR and CDR2 is FQNEAQ (reference sequence). V shed 6 bases, J shed 5 bases, and the junction held 11 bases outside the gene matches. In DNA form, the CDR3 reads TGTGCCAGCAGTAGGGACAGGTGGGGTTCGGAGACCCAGTACTTC. Its protein is CASSRDRWGSETQYF.

This clonotype was found many times. V and J are TRBV15 and TRBJ2-5, with D possibly TRBD2 on 6 matching bases. The germline CDR1 and CDR2 sequences are LNHNV and YYDKDF (reference sequence). The CDR3 sequence is 18 residues long. Trimming shortened V by 0 bases and J by 5 bases, and 22 bases separated the two germline ends. The CDR3, as DNA: TGTGCCACCAGCAGAGATCTAGGAGTTGTGGCAGGAGGGGAGACCCAGTACTTC. This gives the protein CATSRDLGVVAGGETQYF.

This clonotype has just a few counts. This chain links TRBV28 with TRBJ1-2, with D hard to call. The V end was cut by 2 bases, the J end by 4 bases, with 17 bases between. The CDR3 runs 16 residues. Germline V lookup: CDR1 MDHEN, CDR2 SYDVKM. The CDR3 region has the DNA TGTGCCAGCAGTTTAAGTCGGTCTACCGTGGGCTATGGCTACACCTTC. It translates to CASSLSRSTVGYGYTF.

Only a few counts were recorded for this clonotype. V usage is TRBV14 and J usage is TRBJ1-2; tentatively, D is TRBD1 (5 bases). Germline V CDR1 and CDR2: SGHDN, FVKESK. This CDR3 is 17 amino acids long. Between the trimmed V and J ends, which lost 2 bases and 8 bases, there was a span of 24 bases. CDR3 coding DNA: TGTGCCAGCAGCCAAACCGCGGGACGATCGGTCTTCCTAGGCTACACCTTC. Amino acid sequence: CASSQTAGRSVFLGYTF.

This clonotype appeared many times. The chain uses TRBV7-6 and TRBJ2-7, with TRBD2 matching over 12 bases. V trimming: 5 bases; J trimming: 0 bases; junction bases outside the gene matches: 8. Germline V gene data show CDR1 as SGHVS and CDR2 as FNYEAQ. This CDR3 contains 17 residues. CDR3 residues: CASSPLLTSGGSYEQYF. The CDR3, as DNA: TGTGCCAGCAGCCCGCTGCTGACTAGCGGGGGCTCCTACGAGCAGTACTTC.

CDR3 DNA sequence: TGTGCCATCACTCCCGGCACCGGGGAGCTGTTTTTT. Translated, it gives CAITPGTGELFF. The gene calls are TRBV10-3 and TRBJ2-2; D is unclear. The V end lost 7 bases, the J end lost 4 bases, and 7 bases lay between the germline ends. This CDR3 contains 12 residues. Germline V gene lookup returns CDR1 ENHRY and CDR2 SYGVKD.

This clonotype was observed a few times. The V and J genes are TRBV12-3 or TRBV12-4 and TRBJ1-6; D gene ambiguous. CDR3 length: 15 amino acids. V lost 6 bases to trimming and J lost 4 bases, with 13 bases between them. The CDR3: CASRQDSGYNSPLHF. Here the CDR3 DNA reads TGTGCCAGCAGGCAGGATTCCGGATATAATTCACCCCTCCACTTT.

This clonotype showed up many times. The rearrangement links TRBV27 to TRBJ2-1; 13 nucleotides align to TRBD2. V dropped 5 bases and J dropped 13; count of bases not matched to a gene: 11. CDR1 is MNHEY and CDR2 is SMNVEV in the germline V gene (reference sequence). This CDR3 is 15 amino acids long. CDR3: CASSPPGLAGSRQFF. The CDR3 DNA reads as TGTGCCAGCAGTCCACCGGGACTAGCGGGGAGCCGTCAGTTCTTC.

This clonotype has more than one count but fewer than ten. The chain joins TRBV5-6 to TRBJ1-6, with D unresolved. Trimming removed 5 bases from V and 0 bases from J, with 9 bases in between. The CDR3 has 15 amino acids. Germline loops: CDR1 SGHDT, CDR2 YYEEEE. The chain's CDR3 is CASRPRGSYNSPLHF. CDR3 bases: TGTGCCAGCAGACCCCGCGGCTCCTATAATTCACCCCTCCACTTT.

The table lists this clonotype with many counts. V usage is TRBV4-1 and J usage is TRBJ2-5; D ambiguous. The V gene's germline CDR1 is MGHRA and CDR2 YSYEKL. V lost 6 bases, J lost 5 bases, and 7 bases lay in between. The CDR3 is made up of 11 amino acids. CDR3 in DNA: TGCGCCAGCAGAGGGTCCGAGACCCAGTACTTC. Translation: CASRGSETQYF.

This clonotype has a handful of counts. V gene TRBV6-6 combines with J gene TRBJ2-7, with a tentative D call TRBD2 (5 bases). Germline V gene data show CDR1 as MNHNY and CDR2 as SVGAGI (reference sequence). The V end was cut by 8 bases, the J end by 0 bases, with 17 bases between. The CDR3 runs 15 residues. The CDR3 protein is CASRSGKGSSYEQYF. CDR3 nucleotide sequence: TGTGCCAGCCGCTCGGGAAAGGGATCCTCCTACGAGCAGTACTTC.

In this sample, this clonotype turned up many times. The chain couples TRBV7-9 to TRBJ1-5; 9 bases align to TRBD1. After removal of 4 bases from V and 2 bases from J, the junction contained 3 bases not matched to a gene. The CDR3 has 15 amino acids. The germline CDR1 and CDR2 sequences are SEHNR and FQNEAQ (reference sequence). CDR3 residues: CASSSTGGGNQPQHF. The CDR3 nucleotides are TGTGCCAGCAGCTCGACAGGGGGAGGCAATCAGCCCCAGCATTTT.

The table lists this clonotype with many counts. V usage is TRBV7-2 and J usage is TRBJ2-3; 7 bases align to TRBD1. V lost 5 bases and J lost 1; bases outside the gene matches: 0. The germline V gene has CDR1 SGHTA and CDR2 FQGNSA. This CDR3 spans 13 amino acids. CDR3 protein: CASSQGGTDTQYF. As DNA, the CDR3 is TGTGCCAGCAGCCAGGGGGGCACAGATACGCAGTATTTT.

This clonotype has more than one count but fewer than ten. This chain joins TRBV7-2 and TRBJ2-4; 7 nucleotides agree with TRBD2. Trimming at V came to 1 base and at J to 8 bases, leaving 5 bases not matched to a gene. The germline gives CDR1 SGHTA, CDR2 FQGNSA. This CDR3 contains 14 residues. CDR3 nucleotides: TGTGCCAGCAGCTTAGGGAAGGCGGGAGACATTCAGTACTTC. This translates into CASSLGKAGDIQYF.

This clonotype was seen only a few times. The rearrangement joins TRBV24-1 to TRBJ2-3, with TRBD2 as a possible D gene (5 bases). V lost 4 bases to trimming and J lost 3 bases, with 16 bases between them. The CDR3 spans 16 residues. From germline, CDR1 is KGHDR and CDR2 SFDVKD. In nucleotides, the CDR3 is TGTGCCACCAGTGAGGCCGTAAGAGGGCAAACAGATACGCAGTATTTT. Encoded protein: CATSEAVRGQTDTQYF.

This clonotype came up a few times. In nucleotides, the CDR3 is TGCAGTGCTTTAGCGGGGGAGCCAGATACGCAGTATTTT. Translated, it gives CSALAGEPDTQYF. V is TRBV20-1 and J is TRBJ2-3; 9 bases line up with TRBD2. The CDR3 sequence is 13 residues long. Germline values: CDR1 DFQATT, CDR2 SNEGSKA (reference sequence). Trimming removed 5 bases from V and 4 bases from J; junction bases left unmatched: 4.

This clonotype showed up just a few times. The V call is TRBV12-3 or TRBV12-4, the J call TRBJ2-5; 12 bases line up with TRBD2. This CDR3 is built from 19 residues. V lost 4 bases to trimming and J lost 4 bases; unmatched junction nucleotides: 16. The CDR3 DNA sequence: TGTGCCAGCAGTTCCCCCGGACTAGCGGGGCAACCACCCAGAGAGACCCAGTACTTC. It yields the protein CASSSPGLAGQPPRETQYF.